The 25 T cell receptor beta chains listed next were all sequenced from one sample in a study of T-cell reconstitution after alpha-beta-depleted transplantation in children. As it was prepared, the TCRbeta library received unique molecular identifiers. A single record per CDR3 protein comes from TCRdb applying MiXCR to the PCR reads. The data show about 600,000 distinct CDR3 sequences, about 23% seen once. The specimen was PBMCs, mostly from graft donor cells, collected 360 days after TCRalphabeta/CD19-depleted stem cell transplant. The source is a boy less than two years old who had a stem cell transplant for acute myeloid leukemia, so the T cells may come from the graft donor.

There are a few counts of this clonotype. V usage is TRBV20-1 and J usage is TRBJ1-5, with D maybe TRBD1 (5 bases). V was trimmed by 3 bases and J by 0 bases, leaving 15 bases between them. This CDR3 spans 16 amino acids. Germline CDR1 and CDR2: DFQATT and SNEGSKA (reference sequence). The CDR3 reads CSASPGTGSSNQPQHF. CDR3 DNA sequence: TGCAGTGCTAGCCCCGGGACGGGGAGTAGCAATCAGCCCCAGCATTTT.

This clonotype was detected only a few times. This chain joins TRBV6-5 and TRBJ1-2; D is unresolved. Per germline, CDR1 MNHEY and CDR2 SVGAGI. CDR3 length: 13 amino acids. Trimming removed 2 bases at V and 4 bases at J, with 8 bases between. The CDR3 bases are TGTGCCAGCAGTTACGGGCCCATCTATGGCTACACCTTC. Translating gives CASSYGPIYGYTF.

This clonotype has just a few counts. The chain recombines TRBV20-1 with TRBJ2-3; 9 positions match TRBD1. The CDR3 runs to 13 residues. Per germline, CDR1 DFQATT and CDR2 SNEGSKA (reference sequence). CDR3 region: CRGGQGTTDTQYF. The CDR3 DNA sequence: TGCAGGGGCGGACAGGGGACCACAGATACGCAGTATTTT.

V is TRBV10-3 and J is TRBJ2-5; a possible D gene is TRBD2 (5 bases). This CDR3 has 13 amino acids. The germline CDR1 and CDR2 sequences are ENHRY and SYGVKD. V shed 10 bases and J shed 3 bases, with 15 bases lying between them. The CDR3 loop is CATTNGLEETQYF. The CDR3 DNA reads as TGTGCCACCACAAACGGACTGGAAGAGACCCAGTACTTC.

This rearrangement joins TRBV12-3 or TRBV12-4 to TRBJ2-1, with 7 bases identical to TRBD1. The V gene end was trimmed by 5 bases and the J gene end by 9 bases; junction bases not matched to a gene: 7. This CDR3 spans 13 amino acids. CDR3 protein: CASSEQGQGEQFF. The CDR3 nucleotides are TGTGCCAGCAGTGAACAGGGGCAGGGTGAGCAGTTCTTC.

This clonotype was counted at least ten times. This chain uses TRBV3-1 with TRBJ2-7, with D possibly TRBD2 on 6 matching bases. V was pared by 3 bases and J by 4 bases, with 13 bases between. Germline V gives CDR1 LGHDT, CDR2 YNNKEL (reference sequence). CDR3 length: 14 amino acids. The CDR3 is CASSQEGLTYEQYF. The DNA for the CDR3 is TGTGCCAGCAGCCAGGAGGGCCTCACATACGAGCAGTACTTC.

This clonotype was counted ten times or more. CDR3 loop: CASTWGTGELFF. DNA of the CDR3: TGTGCCAGCACCTGGGGGACCGGGGAGCTGTTTTTT. The rearrangement uses TRBV12-3 or TRBV12-4 and TRBJ2-2; the D call may be TRBD1 or TRBD2 (5 bases each). Deletions cut 7 bases from V and 5 bases from J, with 8 bases between. There are 12 residues in the CDR3.

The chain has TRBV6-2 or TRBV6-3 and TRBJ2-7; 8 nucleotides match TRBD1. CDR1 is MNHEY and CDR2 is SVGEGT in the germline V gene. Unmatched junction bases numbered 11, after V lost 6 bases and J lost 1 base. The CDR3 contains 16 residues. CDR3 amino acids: CASSYPGGRVSYEQYF. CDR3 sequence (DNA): TGTGCCAGCAGCTACCCAGGGGGCCGGGTATCCTACGAGCAGTACTTC.

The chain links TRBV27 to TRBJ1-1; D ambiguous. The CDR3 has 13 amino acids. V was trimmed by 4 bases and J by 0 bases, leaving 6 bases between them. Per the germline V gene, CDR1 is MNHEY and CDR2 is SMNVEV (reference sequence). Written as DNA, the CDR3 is TGTGCCAGCAGTTCGTACCTGAACACTGAAGCTTTCTTT. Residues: CASSSYLNTEAFF.

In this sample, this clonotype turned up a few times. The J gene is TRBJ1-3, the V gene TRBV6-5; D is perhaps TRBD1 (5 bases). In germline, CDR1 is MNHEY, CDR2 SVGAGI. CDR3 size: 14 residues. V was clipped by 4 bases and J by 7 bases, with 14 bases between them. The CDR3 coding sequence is TGTGCCAGCAGTTCCCCGGGCAGGGAGAACACCATATATTTT. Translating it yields CASSSPGRENTIYF.

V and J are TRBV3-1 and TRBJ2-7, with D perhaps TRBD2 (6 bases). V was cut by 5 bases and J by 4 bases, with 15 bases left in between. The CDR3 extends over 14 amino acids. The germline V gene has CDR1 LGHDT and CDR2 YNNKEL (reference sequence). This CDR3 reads CASSSGTSLYEQYV. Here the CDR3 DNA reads TGTGCCAGCAGCTCCGGGACTTCTCTTTACGAGCAGTACGTC.

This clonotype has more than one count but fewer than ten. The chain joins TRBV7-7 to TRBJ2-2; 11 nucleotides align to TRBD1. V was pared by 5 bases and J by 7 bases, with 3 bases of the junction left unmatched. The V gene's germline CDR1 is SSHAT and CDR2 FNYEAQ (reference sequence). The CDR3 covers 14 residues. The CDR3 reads CASSEGQGVGELFF. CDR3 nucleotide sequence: TGTGCCAGCAGCGAGGGACAGGGGGTCGGGGAGCTGTTTTTT.

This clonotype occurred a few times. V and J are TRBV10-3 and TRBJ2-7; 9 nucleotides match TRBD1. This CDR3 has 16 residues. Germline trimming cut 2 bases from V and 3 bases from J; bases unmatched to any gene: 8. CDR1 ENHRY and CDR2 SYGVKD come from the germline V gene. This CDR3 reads CAISETWDRVNYEQYF. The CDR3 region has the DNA TGTGCCATCAGTGAGACTTGGGACAGGGTAAACTACGAGCAGTACTTC.

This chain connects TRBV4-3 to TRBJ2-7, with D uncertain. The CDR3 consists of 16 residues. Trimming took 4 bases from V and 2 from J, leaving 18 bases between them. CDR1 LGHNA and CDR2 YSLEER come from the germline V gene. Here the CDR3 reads CASSPSAVGYPYEQYF. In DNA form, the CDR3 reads TGCGCCAGCAGCCCCAGTGCAGTTGGCTATCCCTACGAGCAGTACTTC.

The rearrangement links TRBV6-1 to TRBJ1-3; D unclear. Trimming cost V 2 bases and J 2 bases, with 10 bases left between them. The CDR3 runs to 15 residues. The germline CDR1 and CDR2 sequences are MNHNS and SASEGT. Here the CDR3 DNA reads TGTGCCAGCAGTGAATGGGAGAATCCTGGAAACACCATATATTTT. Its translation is CASSEWENPGNTIYF.

The CDR3 reads CASSPGGQDEQYV. DNA for the CDR3: TGTGCCAGCTCCCCAGGGGGCCAGGACGAGCAGTACGTC. This chain uses TRBV18 with TRBJ2-7; 8 bases are a match to TRBD1. CDR3 length equals 13 residues. The junction had 6 bases not matched to a gene; V was cut back by 6 bases and J by 5 bases. Germline V gives CDR1 KGHSH, CDR2 LQKENI.

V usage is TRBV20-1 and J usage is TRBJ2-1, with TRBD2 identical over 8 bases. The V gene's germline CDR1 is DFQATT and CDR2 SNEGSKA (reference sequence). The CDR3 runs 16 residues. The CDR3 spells CRPGSGVHTSLNEQFF. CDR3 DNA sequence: TGCAGGCCGGGTAGCGGGGTCCACACTAGTTTAAATGAGCAGTTCTTC.

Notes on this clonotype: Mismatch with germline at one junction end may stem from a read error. CDR3 sequence: CASSPTGWNQPQLF. The CDR3 coding sequence is TGTGCCAGCAGCCCCACGGGTTGGAATCAGCCCCAGCTTTTT. The rearrangement uses TRBV12-3 or TRBV12-4 and TRBJ1-5, with D uncertain. The CDR3 has 14 residues.

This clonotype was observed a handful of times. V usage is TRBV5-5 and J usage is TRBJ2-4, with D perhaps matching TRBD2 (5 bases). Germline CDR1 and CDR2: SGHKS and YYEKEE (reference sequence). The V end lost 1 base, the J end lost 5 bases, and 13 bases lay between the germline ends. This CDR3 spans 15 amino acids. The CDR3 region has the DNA TGTGCCAGCAGCTTGCGCCGGGGTGTCGAAAACATTCAGTACTTC. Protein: CASSLRRGVENIQYF.

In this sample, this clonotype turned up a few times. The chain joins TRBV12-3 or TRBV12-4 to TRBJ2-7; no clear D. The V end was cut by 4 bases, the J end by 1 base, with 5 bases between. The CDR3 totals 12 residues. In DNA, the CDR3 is TGTGCCAGCAGTTACAATTCCTACGAGCAGTACGTC. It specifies CASSYNSYEQYV.

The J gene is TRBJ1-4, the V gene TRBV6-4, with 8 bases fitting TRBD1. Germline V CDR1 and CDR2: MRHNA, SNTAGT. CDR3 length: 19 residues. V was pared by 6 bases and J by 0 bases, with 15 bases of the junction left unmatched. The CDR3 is CASSDGTGRSIATNEKLFF. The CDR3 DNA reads TGTGCCAGCAGCGACGGGACAGGCCGAAGCATTGCAACTAATGAAAAACTGTTTTTT.

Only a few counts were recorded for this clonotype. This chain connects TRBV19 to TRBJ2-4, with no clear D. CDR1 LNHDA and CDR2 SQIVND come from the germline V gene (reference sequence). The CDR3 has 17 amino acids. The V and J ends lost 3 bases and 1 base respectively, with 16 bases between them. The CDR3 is CASSIRVQMRAKNIQYF. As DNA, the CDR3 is TGTGCCAGTAGTATTCGGGTCCAAATGAGGGCCAAAAACATTCAGTACTTC. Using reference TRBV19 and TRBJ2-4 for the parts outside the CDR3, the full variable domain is DGGITQSPKYLFRKEGQNVTLSCEQNLNHDAMYWYRQDPGQGLRLIYYSQIVNDFQKGDIAEGYSVSREKKESFPLTVTSAQKNPTAFYLCASSIRVQMRAKNIQYFGAGTRLSVL.

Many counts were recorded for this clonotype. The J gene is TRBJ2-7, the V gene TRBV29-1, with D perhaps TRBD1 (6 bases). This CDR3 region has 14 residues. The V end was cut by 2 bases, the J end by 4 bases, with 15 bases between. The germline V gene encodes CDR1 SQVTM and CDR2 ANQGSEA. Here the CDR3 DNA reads TGCAGCGTTGAAACTACAGGGTCAGGGTACGAGCAGTACTTC. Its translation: CSVETTGSGYEQYF.

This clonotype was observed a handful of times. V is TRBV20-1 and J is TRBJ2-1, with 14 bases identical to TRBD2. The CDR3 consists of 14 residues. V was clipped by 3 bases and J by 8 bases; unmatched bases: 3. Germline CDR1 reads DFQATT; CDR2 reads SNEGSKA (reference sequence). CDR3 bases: TGCAGTGCTAGTGGGACTAGCGGGGGTGATGAGCAGTTCTTC. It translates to CSASGTSGGDEQFF.

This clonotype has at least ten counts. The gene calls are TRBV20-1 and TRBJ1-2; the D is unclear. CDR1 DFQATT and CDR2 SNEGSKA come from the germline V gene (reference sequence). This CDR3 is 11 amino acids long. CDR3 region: CSDRRDYGYTF. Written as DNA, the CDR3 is TGCAGCGACCGCCGAGACTATGGCTACACCTTC.